The rows below give T cell receptor beta chains drawn from one sample of a study of blood T cells in healthy people across ages. TCRdb recomputed calls from the 5' RACE reads with MiXCR, one row per CDR3 protein. The sample yields more than 600,000 distinct CDR3 sequences, approximately 25% seen once. These data also featured in a second study, about T cells of mothers and their children.

The source material was blood. The receptor set was obtained from a boy aged 5 to 17 in good health. Both conserved end residues are part of each CDR3. Each record gives: V gene, clone size, D gene, J gene, CDR3 DNA, CDR3 protein. D genes are given only for firm matches. Not every row has a clone size; where given, it reads once, few, many or a size class.

TRBV4-3	NA	NA	TRBJ2-3	TGCGCCAGCAGCCCCGAGGGGGTCGACACAGATACGCAGTATTTT	CASSPEGVDTDTQYF
TRBV12-3/TRBV12-4	NA	TRBD2	TRBJ2-1	TGTGCCAGCAGGCTAGCGGGGGGGCCAGTTAATGAGCAGTTCTTC	CASRLAGGPVNEQFF
TRBV7-8	few	TRBD1	TRBJ2-6	TGTGCCAGCAGCTTGCCCAGGGGGCATGGGGCCAACGTCCTGACTTTC	CASSLPRGHGANVLTF
TRBV7-2	few	TRBD2	TRBJ2-1	TGTGCCAGCAGCTTAGAACTAGCGGGAGCCAACTACAATGAGCAGTTCTTC	CASSLELAGANYNEQFF
TRBV7-2	few	NA	TRBJ1-6	TGTGCCAGCAGCTCGACAGTCGGTAATTCACCCCTCCACTTT	CASSSTVGNSPLHF
TRBV10-3	NA	NA	TRBJ2-7	TGTGCCATCAGTGAAGTCGGGGCGGCCTACGAGCAGTACTTC	CAISEVGAAYEQYF
TRBV4-3	NA	TRBD1	TRBJ1-1	TGCGCCAGCAGCCAGGGAGGGGGGACAGGGCGCACTGAAGCTTTCTTT	CASSQGGGTGRTEAFF
TRBV12-3/TRBV12-4	NA	NA	TRBJ1-1	TGTGCCAGCAGTCGTGGGGGGTGGCGGACAACTGAAGCTTTCTTT	CASSRGGWRTTEAFF
TRBV18	few	NA	TRBJ2-7	TGTGCCAGCTCACCATATATATCGAACATACCGTACTTC	CASSPYISNIPYF
TRBV27	NA	NA	TRBJ2-7	TGTGCCAGCAGTTCTGGGTTGGGAGACCCATACGAGCAGTACTTC	CASSSGLGDPYEQYF
TRBV10-3	few	TRBD1	TRBJ2-1	TGTGCCATCAGTGAGGAGTGGACAGGGCCCGATGAGCAGTTCTTC	CAISEEWTGPDEQFF
TRBV5-1	few	NA	TRBJ2-2	TGCGCCAGCAGCTTTAACATCGGGGAGCTGTTTTTT	CASSFNIGELFF
TRBV9	NA	NA	TRBJ1-2	TGTGCCAGCAGCGTAGGGCAAGAAATCAATCGCTACACCTTC	CASSVGQEINRYTF
TRBV29-1	NA	NA	TRBJ2-3	TGCAGCGTTGGGGGGCAGGGGGGTCCAGATACGCAGTATTTT	CSVGGQGGPDTQYF
TRBV12-3/TRBV12-4	few	TRBD1	TRBJ1-5	TGTGCCAGCAGTTTAATCCCAAAGGGGGCCGGTTATAGCAATCAGCCCCAGCATTTT	CASSLIPKGAGYSNQPQHF
TRBV6-2/TRBV6-3	few	TRBD2	TRBJ2-5	TGTGCCAGCAGTTACGACTCCAGACGCGGGGGGCTTGAAGAGACCCAGTACTTC	CASSYDSRRGGLEETQYF
TRBV20-1	few	NA	TRBJ2-1	TGCAGTGCAACGGTTAGCTCCCAGAGGGGCAATGAGCAGTTCTTC	CSATVSSQRGNEQFF
TRBV28	NA	NA	TRBJ1-2	TGTGCCAGCAGTTTATCGGGTTTCGACTATGGCTACACCTTC	CASSLSGFDYGYTF
TRBV5-6	NA	NA	TRBJ2-7	TGTGCCAGCAGCTTGGCGGCTAGCCAAAGGGGGCAGTACTTC	CASSLAASQRGQYF
TRBV28	NA	NA	TRBJ2-1	TGTGCCAGCAGGCGGACTATTAATGAGCAGTTCTTC	CASRRTINEQFF
TRBV28	few	TRBD1	TRBJ2-5	TGTGCCAGCAGTATTCCGGGACAGGGACCCCAGTACTTC	CASSIPGQGPQYF
TRBV20-1	few	TRBD2	TRBJ2-5	TGCAGTGCGCTACCCGGGACTAGCGGACGCCAAGAGACCCAGTACTTC	CSALPGTSGRQETQYF
TRBV13	NA	TRBD1	TRBJ2-1	TGTGCCAGCAGCACCTGGACAGGGCTCTACAATGAGCAGTTCTTC	CASSTWTGLYNEQFF
TRBV6-1	few	NA	TRBJ2-5	TGTGCCAGCAGAGGACAACCCTTACAAGAGACCCAGTACTTC	CASRGQPLQETQYF
TRBV20-1	few	TRBD1	TRBJ2-5	TGCAGTGTTTTAGGTTATTCCAGGGGGCAAGAGACCCAGTACTTC	CSVLGYSRGQETQYF
TRBV7-3	NA	NA	TRBJ1-1	TGTGCCAGCAGCTTCAGCGGGGCGGAGACTGAAGCTTTCTTT	CASSFSGAETEAFF
TRBV4-3	few	NA	TRBJ1-1	TGCGCCAGCAGCCAAGACGATAGATACACTGAAGCTTTCTTT	CASSQDDRYTEAFF
TRBV11-2	NA	NA	TRBJ2-1	TGTGCCAGCGACGAGGGCGACAATGAGCAGTTCTTC	CASDEGDNEQFF
TRBV9	NA	TRBD1	TRBJ2-5	TGTGCCAGCAGCGCTGGGACAGGGGCCATCCAAGAGACCCAGTACTTC	CASSAGTGAIQETQYF
TRBV5-6	NA	TRBD2	TRBJ2-1	TGTGCCAGCAGCTGGGATGCTAGCGGTGTTTACAATGAGCAGTTCTTC	CASSWDASGVYNEQFF
TRBV24-1	few	NA	TRBJ1-5	TGTGCCACCAGTGATTTTAGCAATCAGCCCCAGCATTTT	CATSDFSNQPQHF
TRBV28	NA	TRBD2	TRBJ2-5	TGTGCCAGCTACGGGGGGAGAAAGGACGGGACCCAGTACTTC	CASYGGRKDGTQYF
TRBV28	few	NA	TRBJ1-5	TGTGCCAGCAGTTTCTCCCGGAGCAATCAGCCCCAGCATTTT	CASSFSRSNQPQHF
TRBV7-2	NA	NA	TRBJ2-5	TGTGCCAGCACCCTCGGGGGGACAGTAGGGGAGACCCAGTACTTC	CASTLGGTVGETQYF
TRBV5-1	once	NA	TRBJ1-5	TGCGCCAGCAGCTTGGGTATTCCAGAATATAGCAATCAGCCCCAGCATTTT	CASSLGIPEYSNQPQHF
TRBV5-1	NA	NA	TRBJ2-5	TGCGCCAGCAGCTTGGCCGCAGCAGGCCTCGGGGAGACCCAGTACTTC	CASSLAAAGLGETQYF
TRBV11-1	few	NA	TRBJ2-5	TGTGCCAGCAGCTCAGGGTCCTTGACCGGGACAAGGGAGTTCTTC	CASSSGSLTGTREFF
TRBV6-1	NA	NA	TRBJ2-7	TGTGCCAGCAGTGAAAGTCGACTCAGCTACGAGCAGTACTTC	CASSESRLSYEQYF
TRBV7-2	few	TRBD1	TRBJ2-7	TGTGCCAGCAGCTTGTATCAGGGGGACTCCTACGAGCAGTACTTC	CASSLYQGDSYEQYF
TRBV12-3/TRBV12-4	NA	NA	TRBJ1-2	TGTGCCAGCAGGGGACCAGGGGTTGGGAACTATGGCTACACCTTC	CASRGPGVGNYGYTF
TRBV3-1	few	TRBD2	TRBJ2-5	TGTGCCAGCAGCCAAGATCTGCCTAGCGGGGGGGAAGAGACCCAGTACTTC	CASSQDLPSGGEETQYF
TRBV12-3/TRBV12-4	NA	TRBD2	TRBJ2-5	TGTGCCAGCAGTTCCGGCGGGGGGGCAGAGACCCAGTACTTC	CASSSGGGAETQYF